What follows are 22 T cell receptor beta chains derived from one specimen sequenced in a study of shared clonotypes between healthy human individuals. This table comes from immunoSEQ multiplex PCR, and its TCRdb copy is limited to in-frame clones, with some not included. The table lists about 2.4 million clones, 90% to 95% of them singletons. The material sequenced was naive CD4+ T cells sorted from blood. This sample's subset: CD45RA+ positively selected. Receptor source: a man between 18 and 29 years old in good health.

The chain joins TRBV5-4 to TRBJ2-5; 12 nucleotides agree with TRBD1. This CDR3 is 17 amino acids long. The junction had 8 bases not matched to a gene; V was cut back by 0 bases and J by 5 bases. Germline CDR1 SGHNT, CDR2 YYREEE (reference sequence). CDR3 sequence: CASSLGPGTGGFETQYF. The CDR3 bases are TGTGCCAGCAGCTTGGGACCCGGGACAGGGGGCTTTGAGACCCAGTACTTC.

This chain links TRBV5-1 with TRBJ2-1, with D unclear. The CDR3 is made up of 15 amino acids. Trimming stripped 7 bases from V and 0 bases from J, with 14 bases between. The germline CDR1 and CDR2 sequences are SGHRS and YFSETQ. The CDR3 spells CASATGQSSYNEQFF. The CDR3 coding sequence is TGCGCCAGCGCAACCGGGCAGAGCTCCTACAATGAGCAGTTCTTC.

The V call is TRBV5-4, the J call TRBJ2-3; 16 bases are shared with TRBD2. Germline loops: CDR1 SGHNT, CDR2 YYREEE (reference sequence). The CDR3 covers 17 residues. J was trimmed by 2 bases and V by 4 bases; bases with no gene match: 4. The CDR3 region is CASSPGTSGGVTDTQYF. In DNA, the CDR3 is TGTGCCAGCAGCCCCGGGACTAGCGGGGGGGTCACAGATACGCAGTATTTT.

V usage is TRBV18 and J usage is TRBJ2-7, with TRBD2 matching over 9 bases. After removal of 4 bases from V and 1 base from J, the junction contained 5 bases not matched to a gene. Germline V gives CDR1 KGHSH, CDR2 LQKENI. The CDR3 consists of 15 residues. The DNA of the CDR3 is TGTGCCAGCTCACGAGACGGACTAGCGTCCTACGAGCAGTACTTC. Protein: CASSRDGLASYEQYF.

The J gene is TRBJ2-7, the V gene TRBV30, with D unresolved. The CDR3 has 13 residues. Germline V gene data show CDR1 as GTSNPN and CDR2 as SVGIG (reference sequence). Trimming pared 0 bases from V and 5 bases from J, leaving 11 bases between. In DNA, the CDR3 is TGTGCCTGGAGTGTTCTAGTGGGCCACGAGCAGTACTTC. The encoded protein is CAWSVLVGHEQYF.

The CDR3 is CASSRWDYSYGYTF. The CDR3 DNA follows: TGTGCCAGCAGCCGTTGGGACTATTCTTATGGCTACACCTTC. V is TRBV7-9 and J is TRBJ1-2, with D perhaps matching TRBD1 (5 bases). This CDR3 is 14 amino acids long. The V and J ends lost 5 bases and 5 bases respectively, with 15 bases between them. Germline values: CDR1 SEHNR, CDR2 FQNEAQ (reference sequence).

The chain joins TRBV6-1 to TRBJ2-3; 9 positions match TRBD1. CDR3 length equals 14 residues. Germline lookup yields CDR1 MNHNS and CDR2 SASEGT. The trim removed 7 bases at V and 5 bases at J, leaving 7 bases unmatched. The chain's CDR3 is CASTSGTGQDTQYF. The CDR3 DNA is TGTGCCAGCACTTCCGGGACAGGGCAAGATACGCAGTATTTT.

V usage is TRBV5-1 and J usage is TRBJ1-6; D uncertain. V gave up 2 bases and J gave up 10 bases, with 25 bases separating them. Germline CDR1 and CDR2: SGHRS and YFSETQ. The CDR3 spans 18 residues. The CDR3 sequence: CASSLLPREAPIESPLHF. CDR3 bases: TGCGCCAGCAGCTTACTCCCCCGGGAGGCTCCTATTGAGTCACCCCTCCACTTT.

The chain has TRBV6-6 and TRBJ2-7, with D possibly being TRBD1 or TRBD2 (5 bases each). CDR1 MNHNY and CDR2 SVGAGI come from the germline V gene (reference sequence). V was shortened by 1 base and J by 3 bases, with 10 bases between the two germline ends. The CDR3 spans 14 residues. CDR3 sequence: CASSYLGRSYEQYF. The CDR3 bases are TGTGCCAGCAGTTACTTGGGACGCAGCTACGAGCAGTACTTC.

A note on this clone: Distinct nucleotide sequences in the sample also encode this CDR3. This chain connects TRBV30 to TRBJ2-7; no firm D call. Looked up from germline, CDR1 is GTSNPN and CDR2 is SVGIG (reference sequence). CDR3 size: 11 residues. V dropped 4 bases and J dropped 3 bases, with 7 bases sitting between them. CDR3 sequence reads: CAWTGDYEQYF. For the CDR3, the DNA is TGTGCCTGGACAGGAGACTACGAGCAGTACTTC.

The chain uses TRBV19 and TRBJ1-4; D perhaps matches TRBD1 (6 bases). This CDR3 contains 14 residues. Germline V lookup: CDR1 LNHDA, CDR2 SQIVND (reference sequence). Trimming cost V 6 bases and J 4 bases, with 12 bases left between them. The CDR3 bases are TGTGCCAGTAGCCGGACAGAACTTAATGAAAAACTGTTTTTT. Encoded protein: CASSRTELNEKLFF.

The V call is TRBV30, the J call TRBJ1-1, with 12 bases identical to TRBD1. CDR3 length: 14 amino acids. Germline V lookup: CDR1 GTSNPN, CDR2 SVGIG (reference sequence). V lost 0 bases and J lost 13; bases outside the gene matches: 9. CDR3 protein: CAWSVPLGTGGVFF. In DNA form, the CDR3 reads TGTGCCTGGAGTGTACCTCTCGGGACAGGGGGCGTTTTCTTT.

The chain joins TRBV18 to TRBJ2-7; 7 bases are a match to TRBD1. This CDR3 comprises 15 residues. Germline V lookup: CDR1 KGHSH, CDR2 LQKENI. V shed 3 bases and J 2 bases; nucleotides not matched to a gene: 7. In nucleotides, the CDR3 is TGTGCCAGCTCACCTTGGGACAGCAGAACCTACGAGCAGTACTTC. Translating it yields CASSPWDSRTYEQYF.

The chain carries TRBV7-2 and TRBJ1-2, with 10 bases that match TRBD1. This CDR3 has 14 amino acids. The J segment lost 8 bases and the V segment lost 1 base, leaving 4 bases of the junction unmatched. CDR1 is SGHTA and CDR2 is FQGNSA in the germline V gene. This CDR3 reads CASSLGDRGGGYTF. In DNA form, the CDR3 reads TGTGCCAGCAGCTTAGGGGACAGGGGAGGAGGCTACACCTTC. Using reference TRBV7-2 and TRBJ1-2 for the parts outside the CDR3, the full variable domain is GAGVSQSPSNKVTEKGKDVELRCDPISGHTALYWYRQSLGQGLEFLIYFQGNSAPDKSGLPSDRFSAERTGGSVSTLTIQRTQQEDSAVYLCASSLGDRGGGYTFGSGTRLTVV.

Concerning this clone: The limits of the CDR3 on the DNA are not certain, so only TCRdb's listed CDR3 is given. The chain is built from TRBV27 and TRBJ2-7. CDR1 and CDR2 (germline): MNHEY, SMNVEV (reference sequence). The CDR3 has 14 residues if both end residues are counted. The CDR3 protein is CASSPKWGLGSLYF.

The chain recombines TRBV19 with TRBJ1-5; D remains unclear. The CDR3 loop spans 14 amino acids. Germline CDR1 is LNHDA and CDR2 is SQIVND (reference sequence). V lost 3 bases and J lost 2, with 8 bases in between. DNA for the CDR3: TGTGCCAGTAGTATGATGCAGGGCAATCAGCCCCAGCATTTT. Protein sequence: CASSMMQGNQPQHF.

This rearrangement joins TRBV11-2 to TRBJ2-2, with D hard to call. CDR1 is SGHAT, CDR2 FQNNGV, per germline. The CDR3 has 13 amino acids. V was clipped by 7 bases and J by 6 bases, with 12 bases between them. CDR3: CASTLLAPGELFF. DNA for the CDR3: TGTGCCAGCACTTTACTCGCTCCCGGGGAGCTGTTTTTT.

J is TRBJ1-4 and V is TRBV6-6; D unresolved. The germline CDR1 and CDR2 sequences are MNHNY and SVGAGI (reference sequence). V was pared by 1 base and J by 8 bases, with 14 bases between. This CDR3 is built from 15 residues. CDR3 nucleotide sequence: TGTGCCAGCAGTTACTATCCCGCGACGGGGGAAAAACTGTTTTTT. Residues: CASSYYPATGEKLFF.

This sequence joins TRBV6-5 and TRBJ2-6, with 7 bases matching TRBD1. Trimming at V came to 6 bases and at J to 2 bases, leaving 4 bases not matched to a gene. CDR3 size: 15 residues. The germline gives CDR1 MNHEY, CDR2 SVGAGI. CDR3 sequence: CASSPGTAGANVLTF. Here the CDR3 DNA reads TGTGCCAGCAGCCCCGGGACAGCTGGGGCCAACGTCCTGACTTTC.

As regards this clone: This specimen includes other DNA sequences encoding the same CDR3. The J gene is TRBJ1-5, the V gene TRBV5-1; possibly TRBD1 for D (6 bases). Trimming stripped 2 bases from V and 4 bases from J, with 7 bases between. Germline assignment: CDR1 SGHRS and CDR2 YFSETQ. This CDR3 is 13 amino acids long. CDR3 sequence reads: CASSLGQNQPQHF. The CDR3 DNA sequence: TGCGCCAGCAGCTTAGGACAGAATCAGCCCCAGCATTTT.

This clone was picked up a small number of times. The rearrangement links TRBV29-1 to TRBJ1-1; D call uncertain. This CDR3 has 12 residues. Trimming pared 2 bases from V and 8 bases from J, leaving 12 bases between. Germline CDR1 reads SQVTM; CDR2 reads ANQGSEA. CDR3 residues: CSVERAVGEAFF. As DNA, the CDR3 is TGCAGCGTTGAAAGGGCAGTGGGAGAAGCTTTCTTT.

The chain combines TRBV7-2 with TRBJ2-3, with no clear D. V was shortened by 3 bases and J by 9 bases, with 16 bases between the two germline ends. Germline lookup yields CDR1 SGHTA and CDR2 FQGNSA. The CDR3 extends over 14 amino acids. The CDR3 region has the DNA TGTGCCAGCAGCTTTTTCTTGGAGACTTGGACGCAGTATTTT. Residues: CASSFFLETWTQYF.